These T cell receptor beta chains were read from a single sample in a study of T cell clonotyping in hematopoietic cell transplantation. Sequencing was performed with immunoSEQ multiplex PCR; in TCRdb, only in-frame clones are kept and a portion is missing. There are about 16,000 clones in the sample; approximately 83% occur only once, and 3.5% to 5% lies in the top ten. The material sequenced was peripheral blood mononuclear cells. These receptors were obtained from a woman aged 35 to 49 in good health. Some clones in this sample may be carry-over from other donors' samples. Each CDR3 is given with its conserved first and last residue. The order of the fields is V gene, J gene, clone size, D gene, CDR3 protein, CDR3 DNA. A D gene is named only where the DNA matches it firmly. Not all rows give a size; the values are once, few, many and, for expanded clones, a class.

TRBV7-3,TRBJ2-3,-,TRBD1,CASSSGGASTDTQYF,TGTGCCAGCAGCTCAGGGGGTGCTAGCACAGATACGCAGTATTTT
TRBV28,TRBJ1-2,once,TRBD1,CASSTPDRVVGYTF,TGTGCCAGCAGTACACCGGACAGGGTAGTGGGCTACACCTTC
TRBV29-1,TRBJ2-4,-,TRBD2,CSASSGRAGQYF,TGCAGCGCTTCTAGCGGGAGGGCTGGTCAGTACTTC
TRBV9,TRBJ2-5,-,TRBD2,CASSALAGLETQYF,TGTGCCAGCAGCGCACTAGCGGGACTAGAGACCCAGTACTTC
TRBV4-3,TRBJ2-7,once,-,CASSQDWGGGEAYEQYF,TGCGCCAGCAGCCAAGATTGGGGAGGGGGAGAGGCCTACGAGCAGTACTTC
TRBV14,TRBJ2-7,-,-,CASGDGAYEQYF,TGTGCCAGCGGGGACGGAGCCTACGAGCAGTACTTC
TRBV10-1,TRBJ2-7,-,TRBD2,CASSDRGDEQYF,TGCGCCAGCAGTGATCGGGGGGACGAGCAGTACTTC
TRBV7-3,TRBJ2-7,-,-,CASSQWGQGRDEQYF,TGTGCCAGCAGCCAATGGGGGCAGGGTCGGGACGAGCAGTACTTC
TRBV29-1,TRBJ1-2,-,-,CSVPGRDAPFYGYTF,TGCAGCGTTCCTGGCCGGGACGCTCCGTTCTATGGCTACACCTTC
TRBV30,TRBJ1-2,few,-,CAWSAWTANYGYTF,TGTGCCTGGAGTGCCTGGACTGCTAACTATGGCTACACCTTC
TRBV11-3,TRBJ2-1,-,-,CASSLDPGLGGSYNEQFF,TGTGCCAGCAGCTTAGATCCCGGACTAGGGGGCTCCTACAATGAGCAGTTCTTC
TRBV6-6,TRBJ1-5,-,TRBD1,CASRGTGEHQPQHF,TGTGCCAGCAGAGGGACAGGGGAACATCAGCCCCAGCATTTT
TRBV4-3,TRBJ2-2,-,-,CASSQDNFGGELFF,TGCGCCAGCAGCCAAGATAACTTTGGCGGGGAGCTGTTTTTT
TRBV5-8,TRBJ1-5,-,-,CASSFQMVNQPQHF,TGTGCCAGCAGCTTCCAGATGGTAAATCAGCCCCAGCATTTT
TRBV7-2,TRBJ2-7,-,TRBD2,CASSLVAGTYEQYF,TGTGCCAGCAGCTTAGTAGCGGGAACCTACGAGCAGTACTTC
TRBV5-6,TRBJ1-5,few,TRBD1,CASSLQGARQPQHF,TGTGCCAGCAGCCTACAGGGGGCACGGCAGCCCCAGCATTTT
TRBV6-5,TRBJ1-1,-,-,CASSYSTEPWAEAFF,TGTGCCAGCAGTTACTCCACAGAACCGTGGGCTGAAGCTTTCTTT
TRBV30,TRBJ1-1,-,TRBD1,CASPGQGGTEAFF,TGTGCCTCGCCGGGACAGGGGGGCACTGAAGCTTTCTTT
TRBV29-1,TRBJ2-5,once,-,CSVGETQYF,TGCAGCGTTGGGGAGACCCAGTACTTC
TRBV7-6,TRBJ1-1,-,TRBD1,CASSLGQANTEAFF,TGTGCCAGCAGTCTTGGACAGGCGAACACTGAAGCTTTCTTT
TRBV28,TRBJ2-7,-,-,CASSSGDYEQYF,TGTGCCAGCAGTTCGGGAGACTACGAGCAGTACTTC
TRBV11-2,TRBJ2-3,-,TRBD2,CASSLPGLANTDTQYF,TGTGCCAGCAGCCTTCCTGGACTAGCGAACACAGATACGCAGTATTTT
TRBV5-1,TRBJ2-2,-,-,CASSQGGNTGELFF,TGCGCCAGCAGCCAAGGTGGGAACACCGGGGAGCTGTTTTTT
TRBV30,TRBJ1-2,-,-,CACPTITIYGYTF,TGTGCCTGCCCTACGATAACAATCTATGGCTACACCTTC
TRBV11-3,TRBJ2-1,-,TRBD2,CASSKDGGRADSEQFF,TGTGCCAGCAGCAAAGACGGCGGGAGGGCTGACAGTGAGCAGTTCTTC
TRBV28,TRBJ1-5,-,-,CASTYGGQPQHF,TGTGCCAGCACCTATGGGGGACAGCCCCAGCATTTT
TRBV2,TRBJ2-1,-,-,CASSSNLGYNEQFF,TGTGCCAGCAGTTCAAACCTGGGGTACAATGAGCAGTTCTTC
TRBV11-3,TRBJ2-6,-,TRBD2,CASSLRLARGANVLTF,TGTGCCAGCAGCTTACGACTAGCTCGTGGGGCCAACGTCCTGACTTTC
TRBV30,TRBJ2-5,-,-,CAWSVVGETQYF,TGTGCCTGGAGTGTAGTGGGGGAGACCCAGTACTTC
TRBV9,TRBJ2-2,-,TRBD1,CASSVGTVNTGELFF,TGTGCCAGCAGCGTGGGGACAGTTAACACCGGGGAGCTGTTTTTT
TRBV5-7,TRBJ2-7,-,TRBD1,CASSIGTDPSYEQYF,TGTGCCAGCAGCATCGGGACAGATCCCTCCTACGAGCAGTACTTC
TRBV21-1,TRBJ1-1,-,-,CASRPPGPNTEAFF,TGTGCCAGCAGGCCCCCGGGTCCGAACACTGAAGCTTTCTTT
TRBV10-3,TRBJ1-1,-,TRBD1,CAISSNTDRGVEAFF,TGTGCCATCTCCTCCAACACGGACAGGGGAGTTGAAGCTTTCTTT
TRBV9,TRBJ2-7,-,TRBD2,CASSVEGGPLNEQYF,TGTGCCAGCAGCGTAGAGGGAGGGCCTCTCAACGAGCAGTACTTC
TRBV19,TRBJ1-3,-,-,CASGKLGNTIYF,TGTGCCAGTGGGAAGCTTGGAAACACCATATATTTT
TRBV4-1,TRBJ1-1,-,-,CASRLGSGAFF,TGCGCCAGCAGATTAGGATCCGGGGCTTTCTTT
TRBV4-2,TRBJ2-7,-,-,CASSQDRDLYYEQYF,TGTGCCAGCAGCCAAGACAGGGACCTCTACTACGAGCAGTACTTC
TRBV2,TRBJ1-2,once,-,CASWGPYGYTF,TGTGCCAGTTGGGGGCCCTATGGCTACACCTTC
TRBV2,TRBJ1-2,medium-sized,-,CASSVGVDYDSYTF,TGTGCCAGCAGTGTAGGGGTAGACTACGATAGCTACACCTTC
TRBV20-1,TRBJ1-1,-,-,CSAGTGFEAFF,TGCAGTGCTGGTACAGGGTTTGAAGCTTTCTTT
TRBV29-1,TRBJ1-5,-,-,CSVTSDLNQPQHF,TGCAGCGTTACCAGCGACCTGAATCAGCCCCAGCATTTT
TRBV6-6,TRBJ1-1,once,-,CASSRVRDTEAFF,TGTGCCAGCAGCAGGGTAAGAGACACTGAAGCTTTCTTT
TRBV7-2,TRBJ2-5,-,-,CASSPRPDWETQYF,TGTGCCAGCAGTCCCCGACCGGACTGGGAGACCCAGTACTTC
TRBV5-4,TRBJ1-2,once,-,CASSLDGGALGYGYTF,TGTGCCAGCAGCTTGGATGGGGGCGCATTAGGGTATGGCTACACCTTC
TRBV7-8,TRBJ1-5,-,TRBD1,CASSSRQGGVVGQPQHF,TGTGCCAGCAGCTCCCGACAGGGGGGAGTTGTAGGTCAGCCCCAGCATTTT
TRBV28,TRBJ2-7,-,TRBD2,CASSFLGGITYEQYF,TGTGCCAGCAGTTTTCTGGGAGGGATCACCTACGAGCAGTACTTC
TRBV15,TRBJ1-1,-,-,CATSRDDWEAATFF,TGTGCCACCAGCAGAGATGATTGGGAGGCGGCAACTTTCTTT
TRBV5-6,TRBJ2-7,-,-,CASSLSRAYEQYF,TGTGCCAGCAGCTTAAGCAGGGCCTACGAGCAGTACTTC
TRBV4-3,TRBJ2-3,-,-,CASSQEARGTQYF,TGCGCCAGCAGCCAAGAAGCGCGGGGAACGCAGTATTTT
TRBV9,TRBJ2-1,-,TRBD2,CASSVLVIAGEHEQFF,TGTGCCAGCAGCGTTCTCGTTATAGCGGGAGAGCATGAGCAGTTCTTC
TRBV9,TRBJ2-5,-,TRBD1,CASSYGDSQETQYF,TGTGCCAGCAGCTATGGGGACAGTCAAGAGACCCAGTACTTC
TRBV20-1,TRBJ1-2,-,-,CSARAGRGYTF,TGCAGTGCTAGAGCAGGTCGGGGCTACACCTTC
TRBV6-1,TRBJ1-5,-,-,CASSDMGSNQPQHF,TGTGCCAGCAGTGATATGGGTAGCAATCAGCCCCAGCATTTT
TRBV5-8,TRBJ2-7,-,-,CASSLGTVSSYEQYF,TGTGCCAGCAGCTTGGGGACAGTGAGCTCCTACGAGCAGTACTTC
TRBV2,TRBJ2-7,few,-,CASSEAGTREDEQYF,TGTGCCAGCAGTGAAGCGGGGACAAGGGAAGACGAGCAGTACTTC
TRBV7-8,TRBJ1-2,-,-,CASSPGDYGYTF,TGTGCCAGCAGCCCAGGGGATTATGGCTACACCTTC
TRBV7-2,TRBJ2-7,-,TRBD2,CASSRLAGEVEQYF,TGTGCCAGCAGCCGCCTAGCGGGAGAGGTCGAGCAGTACTTC
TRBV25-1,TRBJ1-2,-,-,CASSPRGPYGYTF,TGTGCCAGCAGTCCCCGGGGACCCTATGGCTACACCTTC
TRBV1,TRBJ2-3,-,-,CTSSPETREGTDTQYF,TGCACCAGCAGCCCAGAAACTAGGGAAGGCACAGATACGCAGTATTTT